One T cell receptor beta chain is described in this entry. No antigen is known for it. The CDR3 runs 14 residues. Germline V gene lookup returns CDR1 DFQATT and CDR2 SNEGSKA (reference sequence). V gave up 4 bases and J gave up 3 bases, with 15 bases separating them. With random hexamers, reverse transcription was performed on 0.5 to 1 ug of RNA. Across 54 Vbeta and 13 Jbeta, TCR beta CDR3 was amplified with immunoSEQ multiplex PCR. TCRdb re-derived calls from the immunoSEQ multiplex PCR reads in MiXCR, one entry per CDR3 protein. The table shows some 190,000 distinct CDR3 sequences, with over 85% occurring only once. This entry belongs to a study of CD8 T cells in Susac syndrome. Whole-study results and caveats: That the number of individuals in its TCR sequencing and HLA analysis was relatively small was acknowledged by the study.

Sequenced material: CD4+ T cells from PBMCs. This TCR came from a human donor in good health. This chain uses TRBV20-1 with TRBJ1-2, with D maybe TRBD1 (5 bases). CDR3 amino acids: CSATGWDNHYGYTF. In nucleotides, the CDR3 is TGCAGTGCTACAGGGTGGGATAATCACTATGGCTACACCTTC.